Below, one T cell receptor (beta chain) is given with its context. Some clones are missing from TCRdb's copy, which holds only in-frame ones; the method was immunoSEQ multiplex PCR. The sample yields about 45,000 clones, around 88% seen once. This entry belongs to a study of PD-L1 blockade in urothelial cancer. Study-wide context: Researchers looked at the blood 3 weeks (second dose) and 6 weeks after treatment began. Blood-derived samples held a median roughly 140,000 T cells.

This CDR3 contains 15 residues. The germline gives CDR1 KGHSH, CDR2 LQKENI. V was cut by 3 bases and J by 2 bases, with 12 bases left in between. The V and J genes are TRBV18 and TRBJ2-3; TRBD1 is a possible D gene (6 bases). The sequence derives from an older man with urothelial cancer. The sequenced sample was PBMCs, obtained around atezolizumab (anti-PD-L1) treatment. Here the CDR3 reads CASSPLDRLTDTQYF. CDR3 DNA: TGTGCCAGCTCACCGTTGGACAGACTCACAGATACGCAGTATTTT.